This is a list of T cell receptor beta chains from one sample in a study of blood T cell repertoires in COVID-19. TCRdb's copy holds only in-frame clones and misses some; the assay was immunoSEQ multiplex PCR. The table records almost 95,000 clones, 87% of them present only once. Sequencing used peripheral blood. The origin of the receptors is a woman aged 55 to 70 with COVID-19, enrolled during active disease. CDR3s include the opening cysteine and the closing phenylalanine or tryptophan. D genes are given only for firm matches. The listing skips clone size in some rows; elsewhere it reads once, few, many or a size class.

abundance,j_gene,d_gene,v_gene,CDR3nt,CDR3aa
NA,TRBJ2-1,NA,TRBV10-2,TGCGCCAGCAGTGACGCGATAGCCACTGAGCAGTTCTTC,CASSDAIATEQFF
NA,TRBJ2-4,NA,TRBV6-2/TRBV6-3,TGTGCCAGCAGTCTACGGGGGACTGCCATTCAGTACTTC,CASSLRGTAIQYF
NA,TRBJ1-4,TRBD1,TRBV7-9,TGTGCCGGGGGACAGGGTACGACTAATGAAAAACTGTTTTTT,CAGGQGTTNEKLFF
few,TRBJ2-3,NA,TRBV12-3/TRBV12-4,TGTGCCAGCAGTTTCGGGACTACAGATACGCAGTATTTT,CASSFGTTDTQYF
NA,TRBJ2-3,TRBD2,TRBV5-1,TGCGCCAGCAGCTGGACTAGCGGGGGTCCTAGCACAGATACGCAGTATTTT,CASSWTSGGPSTDTQYF
NA,TRBJ2-2,NA,TRBV19,TGTGCCAGTAGTATAGTGGGCCGCGACACCGGGGAGCTGTTTTTT,CASSIVGRDTGELFF
NA,TRBJ1-1,NA,TRBV21-1,TGTGCCAGCAGCAAAGGGGGCAGGACAGGGGTAAACACTGAAGCTTTCTTT,CASSKGGRTGVNTEAFF
NA,TRBJ2-2,NA,TRBV29-1,TGCAGCGTTGAATACAGGGGAGGCGGGGAGCTGTTTTTT,CSVEYRGGGELFF
NA,TRBJ2-7,TRBD2,TRBV7-8,TGTGCCAGCAGCTTAGTCCTAGCGGGGGGTTACGAGCAGTACTTC,CASSLVLAGGYEQYF
NA,TRBJ1-6,NA,TRBV4-1,TGCGCCAGCAGCCAAGACGTGGTAGGAAGGGGCTATAATTCACCCCTCCACTTT,CASSQDVVGRGYNSPLHF
NA,TRBJ2-3,TRBD1,TRBV28,TGTGCCAGCGCCACTGGGGATCGGGACAGACAGCCTAGCACAGATACGCAGTATTTT,CASATGDRDRQPSTDTQYF
NA,TRBJ1-2,TRBD1,TRBV5-5,TGTGCCAGCAGCCCGCATGACAGGGCAAACTATGGCTACACCTTC,CASSPHDRANYGYTF
NA,TRBJ2-4,NA,TRBV29-1,TGCAGCGTTGTCGGAGGGTCCAAAAACATTCAGTACTTC,CSVVGGSKNIQYF
NA,TRBJ1-5,NA,TRBV18,TGTGCCAGCTCACTAAACTTCCAGGTGTATAGCAATCAGCCCCAGCATTTT,CASSLNFQVYSNQPQHF
NA,TRBJ1-4,NA,TRBV30,TGTGCCTGGAGTCAAACAGGGTTTGGGGAAAAACTGTTTTTT,CAWSQTGFGEKLFF
NA,TRBJ1-4,NA,TRBV7-2,TGTGCCACTAGAGGACAAATCAATGAAAAACTGTTTTTT,CATRGQINEKLFF
NA,TRBJ2-7,TRBD1,TRBV10-2,TGCGCCAGCAAGGGACAGCTTGACGAGCAGTACTTC,CASKGQLDEQYF
NA,TRBJ1-2,NA,TRBV29-1,TGCAGCGCTCAGGGTGGTTATGGCTACACCTTC,CSAQGGYGYTF
NA,TRBJ1-4,TRBD1,TRBV7-2,TGTGCCAGCAGCCCCCGCCCCGGGACAGTCAATGAAAAACTGTTTTTT,CASSPRPGTVNEKLFF
NA,TRBJ2-5,TRBD2,TRBV19,TGTGCCAGTAGTATCGGGGAGGGAGAGACCCAGTACTTC,CASSIGEGETQYF
few,TRBJ2-2,TRBD1,TRBV2,TGTGCCAGCAGTGGGACAGGGCTCTTCAACACCGGGGAGCTGTTTTTT,CASSGTGLFNTGELFF
NA,TRBJ2-5,NA,TRBV7-2,TGTGCCAGCAGCTTAGGCAGGGGGGTATCAGAGACCCAGTACTTC,CASSLGRGVSETQYF
NA,TRBJ2-2,TRBD1,TRBV4-1,TGCGCCAGCAGCCAAGCTGGGACAGGGTCTCCGACCGGGGAGCTGTTTTTT,CASSQAGTGSPTGELFF
NA,TRBJ1-2,TRBD1,TRBV2,TGTGCCAGCAGGGGGGACAGCTATGGCTACACCTTC,CASRGDSYGYTF
NA,TRBJ2-2,NA,TRBV9,TGTGCCAGCAGCGTAGACTGGACCGGGGAGCTGTTTTTT,CASSVDWTGELFF
once,TRBJ2-7,TRBD1,TRBV19,TGTGCCAGTAGAGGGACAGGGGAGACGTACGAGCAGTACTTC,CASRGTGETYEQYF
NA,TRBJ2-3,NA,TRBV12-3/TRBV12-4,TGTGCCAGCAGTGCTAGCGGCACAGATACGCAGTATTTT,CASSASGTDTQYF
once,TRBJ2-7,NA,TRBV5-1,TGCGCCAGCAGCCGGGAGTCTGAGCAGTACTTC,CASSRESEQYF
NA,TRBJ2-6,NA,TRBV9,TGTGCCAGCAGCGTAAATCCAGGAACAGGGCTTTTACACTCTGGGGCCAACGTCCTGACTTTC,CASSVNPGTGLLHSGANVLTF
NA,TRBJ1-5,TRBD1,TRBV19,TGTGCCAGTAGTCGAGGACAGGGCCATCAGCCCCAGCATTTT,CASSRGQGHQPQHF
NA,TRBJ2-2,TRBD2,TRBV5-4,TGTGCCAGCAGCTTGGCGGCGCGGGGGGGCACCGGGGAGCTGTTTTTT,CASSLAARGGTGELFF
NA,TRBJ2-7,TRBD2,TRBV7-2,TGTGCCAGCAGCGGGGGAGGGAGTAGAGACGAGCAGTACTTC,CASSGGGSRDEQYF
NA,TRBJ2-5,TRBD1,TRBV6-1,TGTGCCAGCAGTGAAGCGGGACAGGGTTACCAAGAGACCCAGTACTTC,CASSEAGQGYQETQYF
once,TRBJ2-7,NA,TRBV19,TGTGCCAGTAGTATGAAGGGGGAGCAGTACTTC,CASSMKGEQYF
NA,TRBJ2-1,TRBD2,TRBV27,TGTGCCAGCACCCGGGGCGCGGGGGGCGAGCAGTTCTTC,CASTRGAGGEQFF
NA,TRBJ1-5,TRBD1,TRBV6-1,TGTGCCAGCAGTCTGACAGGGGGCGGCAATCAGCCCCAGCATTTT,CASSLTGGGNQPQHF
NA,TRBJ2-3,NA,TRBV7-2,TGTGCCAGCAGGACCACCCCGGGAGATACGCAGTATTTT,CASRTTPGDTQYF
NA,TRBJ1-2,TRBD1,TRBV7-2,TGTGCCAGCAGCTTAGCAGGGGGCGTTGGCTACACCTTC,CASSLAGGVGYTF
NA,TRBJ1-1,NA,TRBV27,TGTGCCAGCATGTTTCGGGAGGGGACTGAAGCTTTCTTT,CASMFREGTEAFF
NA,TRBJ1-1,NA,TRBV7-9,TGTGCCAGCACCCGGGATATGAACACTGAAGCTTTCTTT,CASTRDMNTEAFF
NA,TRBJ2-7,NA,TRBV4-2,TGTGCCAGCAGCCAAGATGTTGGCGGGGAGCTAACCTACGAGCAGTACTTC,CASSQDVGGELTYEQYF
NA,TRBJ1-2,TRBD1,TRBV5-1,TGCGCCAGCAGCACCGGTACCGGGACAGGGGGGACAAACTATGGCTACACCTTC,CASSTGTGTGGTNYGYTF
NA,TRBJ2-5,NA,TRBV7-9,TGTGCCAGCAGCTTCCAGGGCACCCAAGAGACCCAGTACTTC,CASSFQGTQETQYF
NA,TRBJ2-1,NA,TRBV4-3,TGCGCCAGCAGCCAAGAAGTCGGGGGATCGCGTGAGCAGTTCTTC,CASSQEVGGSREQFF
NA,TRBJ2-1,NA,TRBV6-5,TGTGCCAGCAGGACAACCTACAATGAGCAGTTCTTC,CASRTTYNEQFF
NA,TRBJ1-4,TRBD1,TRBV4-1,TGCGCCAGCAGCCCATCGGGACAGGGGGGGGAAAAACTGTTTTTT,CASSPSGQGGEKLFF
NA,TRBJ2-2,NA,TRBV5-5,TGTGCCAGCAGCTTGGCAGAGACTACGAACACCGGGGAGCTGTTTTTT,CASSLAETTNTGELFF
few,TRBJ1-1,NA,TRBV19,TGTGCCAGTAGTATGGGCCTCTTGAACACTGAAGCTTTCTTT,CASSMGLLNTEAFF
NA,TRBJ1-1,TRBD1,TRBV23-1,TGCGCCAGCAGTCAACCGACATACAGGGGGCTGGGGAACACTGAAGCTTTCTTT,CASSQPTYRGLGNTEAFF
NA,TRBJ1-2,NA,TRBV28,TGTGCCAGCAGTTTACAGGCCCCCTATGGCTACACCTTC,CASSLQAPYGYTF
NA,TRBJ2-2,NA,TRBV4-2,TGTGCCAGCAGCCAAGAAGGACTAAGGAGGACCGGGGAGCTGTTTTTT,CASSQEGLRRTGELFF
NA,TRBJ1-1,NA,TRBV15,TGTGCCACCAGCAGAGGAGTGGGGCAGGGGCCACTTGAAGCTTTCTTT,CATSRGVGQGPLEAFF
NA,TRBJ1-1,TRBD1,TRBV7-2,TGTGCCAGCAGCTTAGACAGGGGCACTGAAGCTTTCTTT,CASSLDRGTEAFF